This is a list of T cell receptor beta chains from one sample in a study of monozygotic twins with inflammatory bowel disease. TCRdb processed the 5' RACE reads again and assigns one entry to each CDR3 protein, with no DNA. The sample totals approximately 400,000 distinct CDR3 sequences. Sequenced material: blood. These receptors originate from a human donor with ulcerative colitis or Crohn's disease, or a healthy co-twin of an affected twin (not recorded which). Both conserved end residues are part of each CDR3. Size values are once, few and many counts, or a class for expanded clones, and some rows have none.

>NA|TRBJ1-6|TRBV7-9
CASSLRNSPLHF
>NA|TRBJ2-7|TRBV5-1
CASSLGGTASSYEQYF
>NA|TRBJ1-1|TRBV18
CASSPDRDTEAFF
>NA|TRBJ1-5|TRBV12-3/TRBV12-4
CASSLRQGNQPQHF
>NA|TRBJ2-5|TRBV5-1
CASSPPTSGQETQYF
>NA|TRBJ1-2|TRBV6-1
CASTPPRGQQTGGYTF
>NA|TRBJ2-1|TRBV20-1
CSARKEGAPFNEQFF
>NA|TRBJ2-2|TRBV19
CASSNPTGGDTGELFF
>NA|TRBJ2-1|TRBV11-2
CASSLDLPPRGYEQFF
>NA|TRBJ1-6|TRBV10-3
CAISEVAPAYNSPLHF
>NA|TRBJ2-7|TRBV29-1
CSVVAFSYEQYF
>NA|TRBJ1-1|TRBV5-1
CASSLGQGTLNTEAFF
>NA|TRBJ1-1|TRBV5-1
CASSLMGTAVGTEAFF
>NA|TRBJ2-1|TRBV15
CATSSHQFATSGIGPYNEQFF
>NA|TRBJ2-1|TRBV19
CASNLGASLGEQFF
>NA|TRBJ1-2|TRBV6-6
CASSSTGAHGYTF
>NA|TRBJ2-7|TRBV3-1
CASSQAGGTSYEQYF
>NA|TRBJ2-5|TRBV7-6
CASSSEDGQETQYF
>NA|TRBJ1-1|TRBV6-2/TRBV6-3
CASSYGRSNEAFF
>NA|TRBJ1-5|TRBV19
CASSIRNVNSNQPQHF
>NA|TRBJ1-5|TRBV19
CASSGVMSNQPQHF
>NA|TRBJ1-3|TRBV19
CASRGGDRFGNTIYF
>NA|TRBJ2-5|TRBV6-1
CASNPLGVREETQYF
>NA|TRBJ2-4|TRBV5-4
CASSPGPHGKNIQYF
>medium-sized|TRBJ2-1|TRBV29-1
CSVERAGGSYNEQFF
>NA|TRBJ1-2|TRBV6-2/TRBV6-3
CASSYSQGDLQMNYGYTF
>NA|TRBJ2-5|TRBV29-1
CSGAPTTGVRETQYF
>NA|TRBJ1-1|TRBV5-6
CASTHYSQHMNTEAFF
>NA|TRBJ1-1|TRBV27
CASSSRPRSDTEAFF
>NA|TRBJ2-1|TRBV20-1
CSARDLRADFLYNEQFF
>NA|TRBJ1-5|TRBV6-5
CASRQARNQPQHF
>NA|TRBJ2-1|TRBV5-4
CASSLEPLGGGEQFF
>NA|TRBJ2-7|TRBV16
CASSQSGSRYEQYF
>NA|TRBJ2-1|TRBV7-2
CASSLVRLVTYNEQFF
>NA|TRBJ2-5|TRBV11-2
CASSFELLQETQYF
>NA|TRBJ2-3|TRBV10-3
CAISDASGRLTDTQYF
>NA|TRBJ1-2|TRBV29-1
CSVEPALRGENYGYTF
>NA|TRBJ1-3|TRBV10-3
CAISEPDRGRRNTIYF
>NA|TRBJ2-7|TRBV12-3/TRBV12-4
CASRLGAYEQYF
>NA|TRBJ2-1|TRBV11-1
CASSLREGSYSSYNEQFF
>NA|TRBJ2-4|TRBV6-5
CASSYSGAGGIAKNIQYF
>NA|TRBJ1-5|TRBV2
CASSPQVELPQHF
>NA|TRBJ1-4|TRBV7-2
CASSPAGLRSEKLFF
>NA|TRBJ2-3|TRBV5-4
CASSLNSDTQYF
>NA|TRBJ2-3|TRBV10-3
CAISPEGGRTDTQYF
>NA|TRBJ1-1|TRBV30
CAWSPKSGGSTEAFF
>NA|TRBJ2-3|TRBV28
CASSLGAYKGRSTDTQYF
>NA|TRBJ2-3|TRBV11-2
CASSLVPPLAGGPNGQYF
>NA|TRBJ2-2|TRBV3-1
CASSRGALRVTGELFF
>NA|TRBJ1-5|TRBV20-1
CSASPPGQGQRGQPQHF
>NA|TRBJ2-3|TRBV7-9
CAILKKSTYRPDTQYF
>NA|TRBJ2-5|TRBV5-1
CASSLGGTEQETQYF
>NA|TRBJ2-7|TRBV20-1
CSARRPGQGQYEQYF
>NA|TRBJ1-6|TRBV6-5
CASSYDTVVSPLHF
>NA|TRBJ2-6|TRBV10-3
CAISGTAMGGANVLTF
>NA|TRBJ2-1|TRBV7-9
CASSLRRGTSYNEQFF
>NA|TRBJ2-7|TRBV20-1
CSARNRDSPYEQYF